Shown below are 30 T cell receptor beta chains from a single sample sequenced in a study of T cell responses to AZD1222 COVID-19 vaccine. TCRdb keeps only in-frame clones here, not all; method: immunoSEQ multiplex PCR. The sample yields roughly 110,000 clones, 70% to 90% seen once. The sequencing here drew on peripheral blood, taken on day 0 of AZD1222 vaccination. The origin of the receptors is an adult in good health.

The V call is TRBV6-4, the J call TRBJ2-1, with 9 bases lining up with TRBD1. Germline lookup yields CDR1 MRHNA and CDR2 SNTAGT. V shed 10 bases and J 4 bases; nucleotides not matched to a gene: 8. The length of the CDR3 is 14 residues. CDR3 loop: CAIIGTGKYNEQFF. In nucleotides, the CDR3 is TGTGCCATTATCGGGACAGGGAAATACAATGAGCAGTTCTTC.

On this clone: The sample has other DNA sequences that encode this CDR3 too. V and J are TRBV12-3 or TRBV12-4 and TRBJ1-2, with TRBD1 matching 7 bases. V was pared by 3 bases and J by 2 bases, with 0 bases of the junction left unmatched. The CDR3 covers 13 residues. CDR3 in DNA: TGTGCCAGCAGTTTGGGACAGAACTATGGCTACACCTTC. It yields the protein CASSLGQNYGYTF.

V is TRBV9 and J is TRBJ2-7, with a weak D call TRBD1 (6 bases). The germline gives CDR1 SGDLS, CDR2 YYNGEE. Trimming removed 0 bases at V and 3 bases at J, with 13 bases between. The CDR3 consists of 15 residues. For the CDR3, the DNA is TGTGCCAGCAGCGTAGATCTAGGGGGAGTCTACGAGCAGTACTTC. Encoded protein: CASSVDLGGVYEQYF.

The chain recombines TRBV28 with TRBJ2-7; D might be TRBD2 (5 bases). The CDR3 length is 15 residues. From germline, CDR1 is MDHEN and CDR2 SYDVKM. V was clipped by 2 bases and J by 0 bases, with 11 bases between them. The CDR3 bases are TGTGCCAGCAGTTTAAACCCGCGGGCCTCCTACGAGCAGTACTTC. Protein sequence: CASSLNPRASYEQYF.

The gene calls are TRBV19 and TRBJ1-5; D may be TRBD1 (6 bases). There are 14 residues in the CDR3. Germline CDR1 reads LNHDA; CDR2 reads SQIVND (reference sequence). Trimming took 9 bases from V and 0 from J, leaving 12 bases between them. As DNA, the CDR3 is TGTGCCAGCACTACAGGGAATAGCAATCAGCCCCAGCATTTT. Protein sequence: CASTTGNSNQPQHF.

The chain employs TRBV5-1 and TRBJ1-6, with 7 bases that match TRBD1. Germline CDR1 is SGHRS and CDR2 is YFSETQ. CDR3 length: 17 amino acids. V was clipped by 2 bases and J by 7 bases; unmatched bases: 12. CDR3 nucleotides: TGCGCCAGCAGCTTAGGACCCATGGGACAGCGAAATTCACCCCTCCACTTT. This sequence encodes CASSLGPMGQRNSPLHF.

This chain connects TRBV5-6 to TRBJ2-2; 9 bases agree with TRBD1. The CDR3 has 17 amino acids. V was pared by 4 bases and J by 2 bases, with 9 bases of the junction left unmatched. CDR1 and CDR2 (germline): SGHDT, YYEEEE. CDR3 nucleotides: TGTGCCAGCAGCCTACTCACAGGGGGCACAAACACCGGGGAGCTGTTTTTT. Translated, it gives CASSLLTGGTNTGELFF.

The chain links TRBV19 to TRBJ2-2; TRBD1 matches 7 bases. The CDR3 runs 15 residues. Germline values: CDR1 LNHDA, CDR2 SQIVND (reference sequence). Germline trimming cut 1 base from V and 5 bases from J; bases unmatched to any gene: 4. The CDR3: CASSIVQGRTGELFF. CDR3 DNA: TGTGCCAGTAGTATAGTACAGGGGCGAACCGGGGAGCTGTTTTTT.

The chain uses TRBV5-5 and TRBJ2-3; weak D call: TRBD2 (6 bases). This CDR3 spans 14 amino acids. V lost 4 bases to trimming and J lost 3 bases, with 12 bases between them. Germline CDR1 is SGHKS and CDR2 is YYEKEE (reference sequence). This CDR3 reads CASSLERETDTQYF. The CDR3 nucleotides are TGTGCCAGCAGCCTCGAACGGGAGACAGATACGCAGTATTTT. The variable domain in full, completed from reference TRBV5-5 and TRBJ2-3, reads DAGVTQSPTHLIKTRGQQVTLRCSPISGHKSVSWYQQVLGQGPQFIFQYYEKEERGRGNFPDRFSARQFPNYSSELNVNALLLGDSALYLCASSLERETDTQYFGPGTRLTVL.

This rearrangement joins TRBV7-7 to TRBJ2-2, with TRBD2 matching 12 bases. The CDR3 length is 16 residues. V was clipped by 5 bases and J by 6 bases; unmatched bases: 7. Germline values: CDR1 SSHAT, CDR2 FNYEAQ (reference sequence). CDR3 in DNA: TGTGCCAGCAGCCCGCGACTAGCGGGAGTGGCCGGGGAGCTGTTTTTT. This translates into CASSPRLAGVAGELFF.

The chain recombines TRBV28 with TRBJ2-3, with D uncertain. The CDR3 runs to 15 residues. Germline V lookup: CDR1 MDHEN, CDR2 SYDVKM. Trimming removed 6 bases from V and 1 base from J, with 14 bases in between. CDR3 in DNA: TGTGCCAGCAGCAAGCCCGTGCTGGGCACAGATACGCAGTATTTT. Translating gives CASSKPVLGTDTQYF.

V gene TRBV30 combines with J gene TRBJ1-1, with 9 bases identical to TRBD1. J lost 4 bases, V lost 0 bases, and 9 bases had no gene match. Germline V gene lookup returns CDR1 GTSNPN and CDR2 SVGIG (reference sequence). The CDR3 is made up of 16 amino acids. CDR3 sequence: CAWSVGTGGAGTEAFF. For the CDR3, the DNA is TGTGCCTGGAGTGTAGGAACAGGGGGCGCGGGCACTGAAGCTTTCTTT.

Written as DNA, the CDR3 is TGTGCCAGCAGCTCCGCCAGGGGGCGGTGGGATACGCAGTATTTT. Translating gives CASSSARGRWDTQYF. The V gene is TRBV7-3, the J gene TRBJ2-3, with TRBD1 matching 8 bases. Germline V gene lookup returns CDR1 SGHTA and CDR2 FQGTGA. Germline trimming cut 4 bases from V and 6 bases from J; bases unmatched to any gene: 9. The CDR3 extends over 15 amino acids.

This clone was observed a single time. This rearrangement joins TRBV11-2 to TRBJ2-7; D remains ambiguous. The germline V gene encodes CDR1 SGHAT and CDR2 FQNNGV. The CDR3 totals 14 residues. With 1 base removed from V and 6 bases from J, the gap between germline ends came to 13 bases. The CDR3 DNA reads as TGTGCCAGCAGCTTAGGCACTCTACTCATCGAGCAGTACTTC. Translation gives CASSLGTLLIEQYF.

The chain employs TRBV30 and TRBJ2-3; D may match TRBD1 or TRBD2 (5 bases each). Between the trimmed V and J ends, which lost 5 bases and 8 bases, there was a span of 11 bases. Germline V gives CDR1 GTSNPN, CDR2 SVGIG (reference sequence). The CDR3 runs to 11 residues. The CDR3 sequence is CAWGAGVTQYF. The DNA for the CDR3 is TGTGCCTGGGGGGCCGGGGTTACGCAGTATTTT.

V and J are TRBV3-1 (or the pseudogene TRBV3-2) and TRBJ1-1; the match to TRBD1 covers 9 bases. J gave up 7 bases and V 4 bases, and 7 bases lay outside the gene matches. The length of the CDR3 is 14 residues. Germline V gene data show CDR1 as LGHDT and CDR2 as YNNKEL (reference sequence). CDR3 amino acids: CASSRLTGGGEAFF. As DNA, the CDR3 is TGTGCCAGCAGCCGACTAACAGGGGGCGGTGAAGCTTTCTTT.

The chain combines TRBV7-9 with TRBJ1-2, with D hard to call. The length of the CDR3 is 15 residues. Germline lookup yields CDR1 SEHNR and CDR2 FQNEAQ (reference sequence). Trimming removed 5 bases from V and 3 bases from J, with 16 bases in between. CDR3 bases: TGTGCCAGCAGCCTAAGCGAACTCTCGGACTATGGCTACACCTTC. This translates into CASSLSELSDYGYTF.

The rearrangement joins TRBV11-2 to TRBJ2-7, with TRBD2 matching over 7 bases. The junction had 8 bases not matched to a gene; V was cut back by 5 bases and J by 1 base. This CDR3 is built from 15 residues. From germline, CDR1 is SGHAT and CDR2 FQNNGV. The CDR3 bases are TGTGCCAGCAGCCCCCCCGGGGGGAAATCCTACGAGCAGTACTTC. This encodes CASSPPGGKSYEQYF. The variable domain in full, with the rest retrieved from reference TRBV11-2 and TRBJ2-7, is EAGVAQSPRYKIIEKRQSVAFWCNPISGHATLYWYQQILGQGPKLLIQFQNNGVVDDSQLPKDRFSAERLKGVDSTLKIQPAKLEDSAVYLCASSPPGGKSYEQYFGPGTRLTVT.

The chain employs TRBV5-4 and TRBJ2-1; 11 positions match TRBD2. Germline CDR1 is SGHNT and CDR2 is YYREEE (reference sequence). The CDR3 contains 16 residues. J lost 2 bases, V lost 2 bases, and 3 bases had no gene match. The CDR3 loop is CASSFSSGRAYNEQFF. The CDR3 coding sequence is TGTGCCAGCAGCTTCAGTAGCGGGAGGGCCTACAATGAGCAGTTCTTC.

This clone was observed a handful of times. The chain recombines TRBV5-1 with TRBJ2-7, with 14 bases that match TRBD2. This CDR3 comprises 17 residues. Unmatched junction bases numbered 9, after V lost 0 bases and J lost 7 bases. CDR1 and CDR2 from the germline V gene are SGHRS and YFSETQ. CDR3 nucleotide sequence: TGCGCCAGCAGCTTGGGACTAGCGGGAGGGCCCTTAGGGGAGCAGTACTTC. Protein product: CASSLGLAGGPLGEQYF.

The chain employs TRBV28 and TRBJ2-2, with D tentatively TRBD1 (6 bases). V was clipped by 7 bases and J by 4 bases, with 13 bases between them. There are 14 residues in the CDR3. Germline V gene data show CDR1 as MDHEN and CDR2 as SYDVKM. This CDR3 is CASTLGASTGELFF. Here the CDR3 DNA reads TGTGCCAGCACCCTGGGGGCTTCCACCGGGGAGCTGTTTTTT.

The chain joins TRBV6-1 to TRBJ1-5; D is unclear. Germline CDR1 reads MNHNS; CDR2 reads SASEGT. V was cut by 3 bases and J by 8 bases, with 17 bases left in between. The CDR3 totals 15 residues. As DNA, the CDR3 is TGTGCCAGCAGTGATGTCGCCACGCTTTTTAAGCCCCAGCATTTT. Amino acids: CASSDVATLFKPQHF.

J is TRBJ1-1 and V is TRBV18, with D uncertain. The germline CDR1 and CDR2 sequences are KGHSH and LQKENI. V lost 1 base and J lost 0, with 9 bases in between. CDR3 length equals 15 residues. CDR3 in DNA: TGTGCCAGCTCACCACACTCCCTCCTGAACACTGAAGCTTTCTTT. Translated, it gives CASSPHSLLNTEAFF.

This chain connects TRBV7-9 to TRBJ1-5; 7 bases are a match to TRBD1. J lost 2 bases, V lost 5 bases, and 6 bases had no gene match. The CDR3 extends over 15 amino acids. In germline, CDR1 is SEHNR, CDR2 FQNEAQ (reference sequence). CDR3 sequence: CASSPQGVGNQPQHF. The CDR3 bases are TGTGCCAGCAGCCCTCAGGGGGTTGGCAATCAGCCCCAGCATTTT.

The chain is built from TRBV28 and TRBJ1-5; perhaps TRBD1 as D (5 bases). Germline V CDR1 and CDR2: MDHEN, SYDVKM. V dropped 7 bases and J dropped 7 bases, with 11 bases sitting between them. The CDR3 runs to 12 residues. In DNA, the CDR3 is TGTGCCAGCAACGGAAAGGGGCAGCCCCAGCATTTT. Amino acid sequence: CASNGKGQPQHF.

The J gene is TRBJ1-6, the V gene TRBV7-8, with D possibly TRBD1 on 6 matching bases. CDR3 length: 17 amino acids. The ends were cut back, 5 bases at V and 3 bases at J, with 17 bases in the middle. Germline CDR1 and CDR2: SGHVS and FQNEAQ. The CDR3 loop is CASSGYRTVVYNSPLHF. The CDR3 region has the DNA TGTGCCAGCAGCGGGTACCGGACAGTGGTCTATAATTCACCCCTCCACTTT.

The V call is TRBV5-1, the J call TRBJ1-3; D is ambiguous. The V end lost 2 bases, the J end lost 0 bases, and 3 bases lay between the germline ends. The CDR3 loop spans 13 amino acids. CDR1 is SGHRS and CDR2 is YFSETQ in the germline V gene. CDR3 residues: CASSFNSGNTIYF. Here the CDR3 DNA reads TGCGCCAGCAGCTTCAACTCTGGAAACACCATATATTTT.

This chain uses TRBV12-3 or TRBV12-4 with TRBJ1-2; D unresolved. V dropped 7 bases and J dropped 11 bases, with 11 bases sitting between them. This CDR3 region has 10 residues. The CDR3 DNA sequence: TGTGCCAGCAAGCAGTACCAGTACACCTTC. Protein sequence: CASKQYQYTF.

This chain connects TRBV5-4 to TRBJ1-5; tentative D call: TRBD1 (6 bases). The germline V and J ends were trimmed by 1 base and 10 bases, with 15 bases remaining between them. From germline, CDR1 is SGHNT and CDR2 YYREEE (reference sequence). The CDR3 extends over 14 amino acids. The CDR3 is CASSLYQGNGPQHF. For the CDR3, the DNA is TGTGCCAGCAGCTTGTACCAGGGGAATGGTCCCCAGCATTTT.

This clone appeared a few times. The chain joins TRBV5-6 to TRBJ1-4; 11 bases agree with TRBD1. J was trimmed by 2 bases and V by 4 bases; bases with no gene match: 4. CDR3 length: 16 residues. The germline V gene encodes CDR1 SGHDT and CDR2 YYEEEE. The CDR3 here is CASSPDRGLTNEKLFF. The CDR3 DNA sequence: TGTGCCAGCAGCCCGGACAGGGGGCTGACTAATGAAAAACTGTTTTTT.